These 17 T cell receptor beta chains originate from one sample sequenced in a study of glioma-infiltrating T cells. Amplification of TCR alpha and beta CDR3 regions from RNA used iRepertoire nested multiplex PCR. TCRdb re-called the multiplex PCR reads through MiXCR, storing one row per CDR3 protein. The sample consists of over 140,000 distinct CDR3 sequences, more than 35% of them appearing once. Sequencing was done on a sample of glioma tissue, nonneoplastic brain tissue, or PBMCs (not recorded which). The receptors here all came from a human donor with low-grade glioma or glioblastoma, undergoing nonglioma brain surgery, or in good health (not recorded which).

This clonotype has more than one count but fewer than ten. This chain uses TRBV20-1 with TRBJ2-1, with 9 bases lining up with TRBD1. CDR1 is DFQATT and CDR2 is SNEGSKA in the germline V gene (reference sequence). V gave up 0 bases and J gave up 8 bases; unmatched junction bases: 20. There are 19 residues in the CDR3. The CDR3 spells CSARDDLPPQGASVDEQFF. Written as DNA, the CDR3 is TGCAGTGCTAGAGACGATTTGCCGCCACAGGGGGCTTCCGTTGATGAGCAGTTCTTC.

This chain connects TRBV20-1 to TRBJ1-5, with D unclear. Germline CDR1 DFQATT, CDR2 SNEGSKA (reference sequence). This CDR3 spans 12 amino acids. V gave up 5 bases and J gave up 2 bases, with 7 bases separating them. This CDR3 reads CSAYSGNQPQHF. The CDR3 nucleotides are TGCAGTGCTTATTCTGGCAATCAGCCCCAGCATTTT.

This chain links TRBV28 with TRBJ2-7, with TRBD2 matching over 8 bases. Germline assignment: CDR1 MDHEN and CDR2 SYDVKM. After removal of 7 bases from V and 0 bases from J, the junction contained 5 bases not matched to a gene. The CDR3 covers 14 residues. CDR3 protein: CASTYSGTSYEQYF. CDR3 sequence (DNA): TGTGCCAGCACCTATAGCGGGACCTCCTACGAGCAGTACTTC.

The rearrangement links TRBV6-5 to TRBJ2-3; 7 nucleotides match TRBD2. Unmatched junction bases numbered 26, after V lost 5 bases and J lost 3 bases. This CDR3 region has 21 residues. CDR1 and CDR2 (germline): MNHEY, SVGAGI. CDR3 amino acids: CASSESRLGRSGVKGTDTQYF. The CDR3 nucleotides read TGTGCCAGCAGTGAATCCCGACTCGGACGGAGCGGGGTTAAGGGGACAGATACGCAGTATTTT.

The chain links TRBV5-6 to TRBJ1-6, with D possibly being TRBD1 (5 bases). This CDR3 is 15 amino acids long. Germline CDR1 SGHDT, CDR2 YYEEEE. V lost 4 bases to trimming and J lost 3 bases, with 11 bases between them. CDR3 DNA sequence: TGTGCCAGCAGCCAACTGGGGGACTATAATTCACCCCTCCACTTT. Translating gives CASSQLGDYNSPLHF.

In this sample, this clonotype turned up a few times. The gene calls are TRBV29-1 and TRBJ1-1; D gene unclear. The CDR3 covers 13 residues. V lost 4 bases, J lost 0 bases, and 9 bases lay in between. CDR1 is SQVTM and CDR2 is ANQGSEA in the germline V gene. The CDR3 loop is CSVAGQLNTEAFF. DNA of the CDR3: TGCAGCGTTGCGGGTCAGCTGAACACTGAAGCTTTCTTT.

The rearrangement links TRBV6-1 to TRBJ2-7; D is possibly TRBD1 (5 bases). The CDR3 runs 13 residues. The germline V gene has CDR1 MNHNS and CDR2 SASEGT. The V end was cut by 6 bases, the J end by 3 bases, with 12 bases between. The CDR3 sequence is CASRYQGNYEQYF. For the CDR3, the DNA is TGTGCCAGCAGATATCAGGGAAACTACGAGCAGTACTTC.

V gene TRBV19 combines with J gene TRBJ2-5, with TRBD2 matching 11 bases. This CDR3 is 14 amino acids long. V shed 4 bases and J 4 bases; nucleotides not matched to a gene: 2. Germline loops: CDR1 LNHDA, CDR2 SQIVND (reference sequence). In nucleotides, the CDR3 is TGTGCCAGTAGTAACGGGACTAGCGGAGAGACCCAGTACTTC. Translation: CASSNGTSGETQYF.

V and J are TRBV20-1 and TRBJ1-2, with 7 nucleotides matching TRBD1. The CDR3 loop spans 13 amino acids. Germline V gene sequence: CDR1 DFQATT, CDR2 SNEGSKA (reference sequence). The V and J ends lost 0 bases and 5 bases, in that order; junction bases with no gene match: 3. The CDR3 nucleotides read TGCAGTGCTAGAGATTCAGGGGGTTATGGCTACACCTTC. As protein: CSARDSGGYGYTF.

This clonotype has only a few counts. The chain joins TRBV6-1 to TRBJ1-2, with 7 bases that match TRBD1. CDR1 is MNHNS, CDR2 SASEGT, per germline. With 5 bases clipped from V and 3 bases from J, the junction kept 3 bases outside the gene matches. The CDR3 runs to 13 residues. DNA of the CDR3: TGTGCCAGCAGTTGGGACAGCTACTATGGCTACACCTTC. This encodes CASSWDSYYGYTF.

This clonotype was seen repeatedly, ten times or more. The chain uses TRBV6-6 and TRBJ1-1; no clear D gene. The germline gives CDR1 MNHNY, CDR2 SVGAGI (reference sequence). CDR3 length: 13 residues. V was shortened by 2 bases and J by 1 base, with 5 bases between the two germline ends. The CDR3, as DNA: TGTGCCAGCAGTTACGAACCGAACACTGAAGCTTTCTTT. It specifies CASSYEPNTEAFF.

This clonotype was seen more than once but under ten times. This chain connects TRBV7-8 to TRBJ2-1; D is possibly TRBD2 (6 bases). CDR3 length: 15 amino acids. Between the trimmed V and J ends, which lost 2 bases and 8 bases, there was a span of 16 bases. Germline V lookup: CDR1 SGHVS, CDR2 FQNEAQ. The CDR3 reads CASSLSGSMSYEQFF. CDR3 nucleotide sequence: TGTGCCAGCAGCTTATCCGGGAGTATGAGCTATGAGCAGTTCTTC.

This clonotype was observed many times. The CDR3 coding sequence is TGTGCCACCGGGGGAGGCGGGGGCAAGGAGACAGATACGCAGTATTTT. Amino acid sequence: CATGGGGGKETDTQYF. This chain uses TRBV10-3 with TRBJ2-3; possibly TRBD2 for D (7 bases). This CDR3 has 16 residues. V lost 10 bases, J lost 3 bases, and 23 bases lay in between. CDR1 and CDR2 from the germline V gene are ENHRY and SYGVKD.

The chain couples TRBV6-1 to TRBJ2-1; 7 positions match TRBD2. CDR3 size: 15 residues. Germline lookup yields CDR1 MNHNS and CDR2 SASEGT. V lost 11 bases to trimming and J lost 0 bases; unmatched junction nucleotides: 10. CDR3 loop: CACIIQRGSYNEQFF. CDR3 nucleotides: TGTGCCTGTATTATTCAGCGGGGCTCCTACAATGAGCAGTTCTTC.

The CDR3 DNA is TGTGCCAGCTCATCGGCCCGGACGAACACTGAAGCTTTCTTT. It encodes CASSSARTNTEAFF. The gene calls are TRBV18 and TRBJ1-1; D not resolved. This CDR3 has 14 amino acids. Trimming cost V 5 bases and J 1 base, with 11 bases left between them. Germline CDR1 and CDR2: KGHSH and LQKENI.

This chain links TRBV5-1 with TRBJ1-5, with TRBD1 identical over 8 bases. The CDR3 covers 16 residues. Germline V gives CDR1 SGHRS, CDR2 YFSETQ. The ends lost 4 bases at V and 3 bases at J; junction bases unmatched: 9. The CDR3 loop is CASSPGQGTPNQPQHF. The CDR3 DNA follows: TGCGCCAGCAGCCCTGGACAGGGTACTCCCAATCAGCCCCAGCATTTT.

The chain couples TRBV4-3 to TRBJ2-3, with 7 bases identical to TRBD2. CDR3 length: 14 amino acids. From germline, CDR1 is LGHNA and CDR2 YSLEER. Trimming took 3 bases from V and 3 from J; bases not matched to a gene: 3. The CDR3 sequence: CASSQLAATDTQYF. CDR3 DNA sequence: TGCGCCAGCAGCCAGCTAGCGGCGACAGATACGCAGTATTTT.